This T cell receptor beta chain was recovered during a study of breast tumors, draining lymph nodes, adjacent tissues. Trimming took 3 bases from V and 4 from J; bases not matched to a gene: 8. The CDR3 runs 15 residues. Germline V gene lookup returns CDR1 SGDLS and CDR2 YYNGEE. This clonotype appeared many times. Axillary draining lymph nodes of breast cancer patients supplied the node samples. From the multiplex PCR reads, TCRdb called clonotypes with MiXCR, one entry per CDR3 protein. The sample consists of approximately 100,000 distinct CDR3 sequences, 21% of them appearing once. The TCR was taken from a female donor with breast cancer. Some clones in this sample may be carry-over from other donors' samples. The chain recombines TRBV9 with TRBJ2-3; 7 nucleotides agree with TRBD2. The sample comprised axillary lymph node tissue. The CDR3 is CASSAGEGKADTQYF. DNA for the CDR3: TGTGCCAGCAGCGCTGGGGAGGGCAAGGCAGATACGCAGTATTTT.